These 6 T cell receptor delta chains came from one sample sequenced in a study of Vδ1+ human thymocytes. Broader study findings: Thymic TRG and TRD repertoires appeared highly polyclonal, with Gaussian CDR3 length distributions.

Antigen specificity for these receptors is unknown. The template was reverse-transcribed extracted RNA. Pooled V-gene forward primers with one constant-region reverse primer generated the CDR3 amplicons by multiplex PCR. TCRdb fed the multiplex PCR reads to CATT. Found here are around 19,000 delta-chain clones, roughly 8% of them singletons; the top ten hold approximately 1%. The sample consisted of Vdelta1+ gamma-delta thymocytes from the thymus. The sample's subset: FACS-sorted CD3+ TCRalphabeta- TCRVdelta1+ TCRVdelta2- thymocytes. The receptor set was obtained from a child younger than two who had congenital heart surgery.

A few counts support this clone. The chain is built from TRDV1 and TRDJ1, with a tentative D call TRDD3 (5 bases). CDR1 TSWWSYY and CDR2 QGS come from the germline V gene. This CDR3 region has 18 residues. The V end lost 2 bases, the J end lost 0 bases, and 19 bases lay between the germline ends. The CDR3, as DNA: TGTGCTCTTGGGGAAACTAGGTACCGGGGGCCAAACACCGATAAACTCATCTTT. As protein: CALGETRYRGPNTDKLIF.

This clone was picked up a small number of times. The chain recombines TRDV1 with TRDJ1; D gene uncertain. Germline V lookup: CDR1 TSWWSYY, CDR2 QGS. The V and J ends lost 3 bases and 0 bases respectively, with 23 bases between them. This CDR3 contains 19 residues. The CDR3 nucleotides read TGTGCTCTTGGGGACACAGGGGTCGGAGTAAAGAGGTACACCGATAAACTCATCTTT. It codes for CALGDTGVGVKRYTDKLIF.

The V gene is TRDV2, the J gene TRDJ1; 13 bases match TRDD3. The CDR3 has 23 residues. Losses at the gene ends were 1 base for V and 0 bases for J; bases not matched to a gene: 22. Germline V lookup: CDR1 GEAIGNYY, CDR2 EKD. The CDR3 bases are TGTGCCTGTGACACTCCCTCCGCTCTTACTGGGGGATACGGGACCGAGTACACCGATAAACTCATCTTT. This gives the protein CACDTPSALTGGYGTEYTDKLIF.

This clone is medium-sized in the sample. The V call is TRDV2, the J call TRDJ3, with 11 bases matching TRDD3. V lost 1 base, J lost 2 bases, and 3 bases stayed unmatched. This CDR3 is built from 18 residues. The germline V gene has CDR1 GEAIGNYY and CDR2 EKD. The CDR3 DNA is TGTGCCTGTGACACTGGGGGATACGATGCCTGGGACACCCGACAGATGTTTTTC. This codes for CACDTGGYDAWDTRQMFF.

The rearrangement joins TRDV1 to TRDJ1, with 11 positions matching TRDD3. This CDR3 comprises 21 residues. The germline V gene has CDR1 TSWWSYY and CDR2 QGS. Losses at the gene ends were 0 bases for V and 1 base for J; bases not matched to a gene: 16. The CDR3 loop is CALGELRLPIVLGDITDKLIF. As DNA, the CDR3 is TGTGCTCTTGGGGAACTGCGGCTTCCCATAGTACTGGGGGATATCACCGATAAACTCATCTTT.

This clone has only a few counts. The rearrangement joins TRDV1 to TRDJ1, with TRDD3 identical over 7 bases. The trim removed 5 bases at V and 0 bases at J, leaving 9 bases unmatched. The CDR3 has 16 amino acids. CDR1 is TSWWSYY, CDR2 QGS, per germline. In nucleotides, the CDR3 is TGTGCTCTTGGGTCACCCAGAGGGGGATACACCGATAAACTCATCTTT. Its translation: CALGSPRGGYTDKLIF.